This T cell receptor (beta chain) was found in a study of shared clonotypes between healthy human individuals (dated by TCRdb to 2018 to 2021). About the investigation overall: A few men and two women, aged 18 to 49 years, made up the cohort. Each donor's leukapheresis produced roughly between roughly 0.85 and 10 billion PBMCs. Libraries were prepared and TCR repertoires were sequenced by different laboratories using diverse techniques, in order to increase sequencing depth and limit assay-specific biases. To estimate repertoire size and how much clonotype sharing occurs between individuals, the study deeply sequenced the blood TCR repertoires of 4 to 6 healthy adults.

A note on this clone: The antigen this receptor binds is unknown. Nothing much larger sits one base from this clone, and base qualities are not available.

The donors were healthy, HIV-negative adults with no recently reported acute infections or vaccinations. All donors were Caucasian adults living in Nashville, Tennessee, USA. For unsorted samples, tens of millions of PBMCs were counted, and genomic DNA was extracted using the QIAamp DNA Blood Mini kit. Blood was collected by leukapheresis, and PBMCs were isolated by Ficoll-Histopaque density gradient centrifugation and then cryopreserved in liquid nitrogen vapor phase. The investigation overall reported the following: Only blood was sampled, and tissue TCR repertoires likely differ from those in blood. Pairwise subsampling led to the expectation that sequencing depth would affect the degree of clonotype sharing among donors. The genetic and exposure-history diversity represented was limited by the small number of donors.

TCR CDR3 regions were amplified from genomic DNA by multiplex PCR using the deep immunoSEQ assay. Genomic DNA extracted from each cell subset was distributed evenly over all wells of several immunoSEQ 96-well plates, and each plate served as one replicate. For unsorted PBMC, 250 to 300 ng of genomic DNA, equivalent to approximately 28,000 T cell genomes, went into each replicate PCR. Genomic DNA from unsorted PBMC was sequenced over ten immunoSEQ deep assay plates. Purified libraries were quantified with a Qubit 3.0 fluorometer, sized on a Bioanalyzer 2100, and re-quantified with the KAPA Library Quantification kit. Each immunoSEQ 96-well plate was sequenced on its own single-read 150-cycle Illumina NextSeq 550 flow cell. As for the authors' bioinformatics: The immunoSEQ output contained only junctional sequences without quality scores, so filtering could not match that applied to full-length reads. To assign V/J genes and CDR3, sequences were annotated against IMGT germline references using PyIR, a Python wrapper for IgBLAST v1.9. Reads were removed for weak V/J assignments (E-value above 1e-6), missing CDR3, stop codons, out-of-frame junctions, or ambiguous translated residues. V3J clonotypes were defined as sequences sharing an identical inferred V gene, J gene, and CDR3 amino acid sequence. To compute the percentage overlap between repertoires, the number of shared unique clonotypes was divided by the size of the smaller repertoire. Three approaches were used to assess repertoire richness: RTK rarefaction, the Chao1 estimator, and Recon v2.1 estimates of unobserved clonotypes. TCRdb retrieved this table from immuneACCESS and kept in-frame rearrangements only. Not all clones are present; in checked studies, unresolved V genes account for under half, and no reason is known for the remainder. The DNA gave D and trimming, while V, J and clone size come from that table. In this sample the table shows about half a million clones, less than 80% of which occur a single time. Approximately 12% of the sample rests with the top ten.

Clipping removes 6 bases from V and 9 bases from J, with 9 as the unmatched junction base count. The CDR3, from cysteine to phenylalanine, totals 14 residues. Only the CDR3 DNA stays, 42 bases, in frame from base 1. The CDR1 and CDR2 encoded by the germline V gene are MNHEY and SVGAGI. Sequencing was done on a sample of PBMCs. This chain joins TRBV6-5 to TRBJ2-1; TRBD1 fits 9 bases in the junction. The clonotype originates from a woman aged 40 to 50 in good health. Some clones in this sample may be carry-over from other donors' samples. For the CDR3, the sequence is CASRGQGVDSEQFF. The DNA sequence is given as TGTGCCAGCAGGGGACAGGGAGTTGACAGTGAGCAGTTCTTC.